This entry concerns a single TCR beta chain. The antigen is unknown. The sample carries other DNA sequences with the same CDR3. These data originate in a study of shared clonotypes between healthy human individuals. Whole-study findings and limits: There were few donors, and this limited the genetic and exposure-history diversity represented.

Assay: immunoSEQ multiplex PCR; the TCRdb copy retains only in-frame clones and omits some. The data contain around 2.1 million clones, just over 90% of them seen just once; the ten biggest clones take up 1.7%. CDR1 is MNHEY, CDR2 SMNVEV, per germline (reference sequence). Trimming removed 3 bases at V and 0 bases at J, with 9 bases between. The CDR3 runs to 15 residues. As defined, naive CD8 cells were CD45RO-negative and positively selected for CCR7, with terminally differentiated effector memory CD45RA+ cells excluded. This chain uses TRBV27 with TRBJ2-1; D perhaps matches TRBD2 (6 bases). The source is a young man in good health. Some clones in this sample may be carry-over from other donors' samples. Sample: naive CD8+ T cells from PBMCs. The CDR3 here is CASSFSGFSYNEQFF. The CDR3 DNA reads TGTGCCAGCAGTTTTAGCGGATTCTCCTACAATGAGCAGTTCTTC.